This passage covers 23 T cell receptor beta chains from one sample sequenced in a study of blood T cell repertoires in COVID-19. The protocol was immunoSEQ multiplex PCR, while the TCRdb copy is restricted to in-frame clones and leaves out a portion. The sample has 200,000 to 300,000 clones; around 86% are singletons. Sequenced material: peripheral blood. These receptor sequences come from a woman in her sixties or seventies with COVID-19, enrolled during active disease.

This chain uses TRBV2 with TRBJ1-1; 10 nucleotides align to TRBD1. The CDR3 is 14 residues long. The germline V gene encodes CDR1 SNHLY and CDR2 FYNNEI. J was trimmed by 4 bases and V by 2 bases; bases with no gene match: 1. CDR3 coding DNA: TGTGCCAGCAGTGAACGGACAGGGGGCACTGAAGCTTTCTTT. Amino acids: CASSERTGGTEAFF. Based on the CDR3 plus reference TRBV2 and TRBJ1-1, the full variable domain is EPEVTQTPSHQVTQMGQEVILRCVPISNHLYFYWYRQILGQKVEFLVSFYNNEISEKSEIFDDQFSVERPDGSNFTLKIRSTKLEDSAMYFCASSERTGGTEAFFGQGTRLTVV.

The rearrangement links TRBV19 to TRBJ2-3; D is undetermined. The germline V and J ends were trimmed by 7 bases and 0 bases, with 8 bases remaining between them. Germline values: CDR1 LNHDA, CDR2 SQIVND (reference sequence). The CDR3 is 13 amino acids. This CDR3 reads CASKKESTDTQYF. For the CDR3, the DNA is TGTGCCAGTAAAAAGGAGAGCACAGATACGCAGTATTTT.

The chain is built from TRBV4-2 and TRBJ2-5; 7 bases are a match to TRBD2. Germline V gene lookup returns CDR1 LGHNA and CDR2 YNFKEQ. This CDR3 contains 18 residues. J was trimmed by 4 bases and V by 0 bases; bases with no gene match: 14. As DNA, the CDR3 is TGTGCCAGCAGCCAAGATGTCGAGCGGGGAATTATACGAGAGACCCAGTACTTC. Encoded protein: CASSQDVERGIIRETQYF.

This clone was seen a handful of times. The chain has TRBV3-1 (or the pseudogene TRBV3-2) and TRBJ2-3, with 12 bases fitting TRBD1. CDR1 LGHDT and CDR2 YNNKEL come from the germline V gene (reference sequence). V gave up 4 bases and J gave up 4 bases; unmatched junction bases: 9. The CDR3 contains 17 residues. CDR3 residues: CASSLLGTGGPSDTQYF. The CDR3 nucleotides read TGTGCCAGCAGCCTACTCGGGACAGGGGGCCCATCAGATACGCAGTATTTT.

The rearrangement links TRBV11-2 to TRBJ1-5; a weak D match, TRBD1 (5 bases). Germline CDR1 is SGHAT and CDR2 is FQNNGV. V was trimmed by 1 base and J by 0 bases, leaving 10 bases between them. The CDR3 is 16 amino acids. The CDR3 DNA sequence: TGTGCCAGCAGCTTAGGAACAGGCTATAGCAATCAGCCCCAGCATTTT. This translates into CASSLGTGYSNQPQHF.

For the CDR3, the DNA is TGTGCCAGCAGCCCACGAAACAGGGGACGGACTGAAGCTTTCTTT. This translates into CASSPRNRGRTEAFF. The rearrangement links TRBV3-1 (or the pseudogene TRBV3-2) to TRBJ1-1; 7 bases fit TRBD1. V shed 4 bases and J 5 bases; nucleotides not matched to a gene: 10. The CDR3 is 15 residues long. The germline CDR1 and CDR2 sequences are LGHDT and YNNKEL (reference sequence).

The J gene is TRBJ2-1, the V gene TRBV19; 10 positions agree with TRBD2. Germline-derived CDR1 and CDR2 are LNHDA and SQIVND (reference sequence). The CDR3 is 20 residues long. J gave up 8 bases and V 1 base, and 20 bases lay outside the gene matches. The CDR3 region has the DNA TGTGCCAGTAGTATAGGACTAAGCGGGAGGGTTCCGCGTCATTTGGATGAGCAGTTCTTC. This translates into CASSIGLSGRVPRHLDEQFF.

The chain has TRBV6-2 or TRBV6-3 and TRBJ2-7, with a tentative D call TRBD2 (5 bases). CDR3 length equals 17 residues. V was shortened by 2 bases and J by 2 bases, with 19 bases between the two germline ends. Germline CDR1 and CDR2: MNHEY and SVGEGT. The CDR3 spells CASSYAFHRTRTYEQYF. CDR3 coding DNA: TGTGCCAGCAGTTACGCCTTTCACAGAACTAGAACCTACGAGCAGTACTTC.

The chain is built from TRBV3-1 (or the pseudogene TRBV3-2) and TRBJ2-3, with 9 bases fitting TRBD1. The V segment lost 3 bases and the J segment 0 bases; nucleotides outside the gene matches: 4. Per the germline V gene, CDR1 is LGHDT and CDR2 is YNNKEL (reference sequence). This CDR3 has 16 amino acids. The CDR3 DNA is TGTGCCAGCAGCCAGGGGACAGGGCCTAGCACAGATACGCAGTATTTT. Protein product: CASSQGTGPSTDTQYF.

About this clone itself: The same CDR3 can be traced to other DNA sequences in this sample. The V and J genes are TRBV5-4 and TRBJ1-2; TRBD1 is a possible D gene (5 bases). The CDR3 loop spans 15 amino acids. The V end was cut by 0 bases, the J end by 1 base, with 10 bases between. Germline V gene lookup returns CDR1 SGHNT and CDR2 YYREEE (reference sequence). The chain's CDR3 is CASSLVGGGNYGYTF. CDR3 sequence (DNA): TGTGCCAGCAGCTTGGTCGGGGGAGGTAACTATGGCTACACCTTC. The full variable domain, rest sourced from reference TRBV5-4 and TRBJ1-2, is ETGVTQSPTHLIKTRGQQVTLRCSSQSGHNTVSWYQQALGQGPQFIFQYYREEENGRGNFPPRFSGLQFPNYSSELNVNALELDDSALYLCASSLVGGGNYGYTFGSGTRLTVV.

This chain joins TRBV6-2 or TRBV6-3 and TRBJ2-2; D ambiguous. Germline-derived CDR1 and CDR2 are MNHEY and SVGEGT. The V gene lost 5 bases and the J gene lost 5 bases, with 12 bases spanning the gap. There are 14 residues in the CDR3. CDR3 amino acids: CASSQTDGTGELFF. CDR3 coding DNA: TGTGCCAGCAGTCAGACCGACGGGACCGGGGAGCTGTTTTTT.

This chain uses TRBV6-4 with TRBJ2-5; 7 bases line up with TRBD1. Germline V lookup: CDR1 MRHNA, CDR2 SNTAGT. The CDR3 is made up of 14 amino acids. The V gene end was trimmed by 5 bases and the J gene end by 4 bases; junction bases not matched to a gene: 7. CDR3 region: CASSPTYRGETQYF. CDR3 nucleotides: TGTGCCAGCAGTCCTACTTACAGGGGAGAGACCCAGTACTTC.

This clone was seen a few times. V is TRBV14 and J is TRBJ2-3; 10 nucleotides match TRBD2. The germline CDR1 and CDR2 sequences are SGHDN and FVKESK. V shed 1 base, J shed 3 bases, and the junction held 7 bases outside the gene matches. CDR3 length equals 17 residues. This CDR3 is CASSQVSPAGGTDTQYF. DNA of the CDR3: TGTGCCAGCAGCCAAGTAAGCCCAGCGGGAGGGACAGATACGCAGTATTTT.

This clone was seen once. Other DNA sequences in the sample encode the same CDR3. The chain carries TRBV7-9 and TRBJ1-2; 8 positions agree with TRBD1. This CDR3 spans 14 amino acids. Germline values: CDR1 SEHNR, CDR2 FQNEAQ (reference sequence). Trimming removed 4 bases from V and 3 bases from J; junction bases left unmatched: 4. The CDR3 DNA is TGTGCCAGCAGCTCCGGACAGGGTGACTATGGCTACACCTTC. Translating it yields CASSSGQGDYGYTF.

This clone came up once. J is TRBJ2-5 and V is TRBV7-2; 13 positions agree with TRBD2. This CDR3 is 19 amino acids long. V was clipped by 5 bases and J by 5 bases; unmatched bases: 17. In germline, CDR1 is SGHTA, CDR2 FQGNSA. The CDR3 region is CASSPGGLAGVGLRETQYF. As DNA, the CDR3 is TGTGCCAGCAGCCCAGGAGGACTAGCGGGAGTAGGATTACGGGAGACCCAGTACTTC.

Here the CDR3 DNA reads TGTGCCAGCAGCTCCAAGTTCTTGTTAGCGAGTGAGCAGTTCTTC. Translated, it gives CASSSKFLLASEQFF. The J gene is TRBJ2-1, the V gene TRBV7-9; TRBD2 might be the D (5 bases). The CDR3 runs to 15 residues. The germline V and J ends were trimmed by 4 bases and 9 bases, with 19 bases remaining between them. Germline V gene sequence: CDR1 SEHNR, CDR2 FQNEAQ (reference sequence). The full variable domain, rest sourced from reference TRBV7-9 and TRBJ2-1, is DTGVSQNPRHKITKRGQNVTFRCDPISEHNRLYWYRQTLGQGPEFLTYFQNEAQLEKSRLLSDRFSAERPKGSFSTLEIQRTEQGDSAMYLCASSSKFLLASEQFFGPGTRLTVL.

The genes are TRBV15 and TRBJ2-2; maybe TRBD2 (5 bases). Germline values: CDR1 LNHNV, CDR2 YYDKDF (reference sequence). The CDR3 extends over 13 amino acids. V was trimmed by 0 bases and J by 7 bases, leaving 6 bases between them. The CDR3 nucleotides read TGTGCCACCAGCAGAGATCGGGGCGGGGAGCTGTTTTTT. Translated: CATSRDRGGELFF.

The chain couples TRBV7-2 to TRBJ2-2; a weak D match, TRBD2 (7 bases). Trimming removed 7 bases at V and 2 bases at J, with 17 bases between. Per the germline V gene, CDR1 is SGHTA and CDR2 is FQGNSA. The CDR3 is 16 residues long. CDR3 protein: CASTQRGGGNTGELFF. The CDR3, as DNA: TGTGCCAGCACCCAAAGGGGGGGAGGAAACACCGGGGAGCTGTTTTTT.

This clone is a singleton in its sample. This sequence joins TRBV7-3 and TRBJ2-2, with D perhaps TRBD1 (5 bases). CDR3 length: 15 amino acids. Trimming took off 8 bases at V and 5 bases at J, with 18 bases between the two ends. The germline V gene has CDR1 SGHTA and CDR2 FQGTGA. Here the CDR3 DNA reads TGTGCCAGCGGGCAAGGGGCCTCGGGTACCGGGGAGCTGTTTTTT. Translating gives CASGQGASGTGELFF.

The gene calls are TRBV30 and TRBJ1-1; D remains ambiguous. The CDR3 covers 13 residues. V was clipped by 2 bases and J by 6 bases, with 13 bases between them. Germline CDR1 is GTSNPN and CDR2 is SVGIG (reference sequence). CDR3 sequence (DNA): TGTGCCTGGAGTCTGTCCCCTGTCGCTGAAGCTTTCTTT. Its protein is CAWSLSPVAEAFF. Full variable domain (remainder filled in from reference TRBV30 and TRBJ1-1): SQTIHQWPATLVQPVGSPLSLECTVEGTSNPNLYWYRQAAGRGLQLLFYSVGIGQISSEVPQNLSASRPQDRQFILSSKKLLLSDSGFYLCAWSLSPVAEAFFGQGTRLTVV.

The gene calls are TRBV5-1 and TRBJ2-3; 10 bases are shared with TRBD2. The germline gives CDR1 SGHRS, CDR2 YFSETQ. Trimming at V came to 0 bases and at J to 9 bases, leaving 13 bases not matched to a gene. CDR3 length equals 17 residues. The CDR3 region has the DNA TGCGCCAGCAGCTTGGCACCCAGCGGGAGGGCCGTTAAGACGCAGTATTTT. As protein: CASSLAPSGRAVKTQYF.

V is TRBV5-1 and J is TRBJ2-1; D perhaps matches TRBD1 (5 bases). The germline CDR1 and CDR2 sequences are SGHRS and YFSETQ. The V gene lost 4 bases and the J gene lost 1 base, with 12 bases spanning the gap. The CDR3 extends over 15 amino acids. The CDR3: CASSHDSRSYNEQFF. The CDR3 DNA sequence: TGCGCCAGCAGCCACGACAGCCGGTCCTACAATGAGCAGTTCTTC.

The chain recombines TRBV13 with TRBJ2-7; 9 bases line up with TRBD1. From germline, CDR1 is PRHDT and CDR2 FYEKMQ (reference sequence). J lost 2 bases, V lost 4 bases, and 3 bases had no gene match. This CDR3 comprises 14 residues. The chain's CDR3 is CASSWGQGPYEQYF. In DNA, the CDR3 is TGTGCCAGCAGCTGGGGACAGGGCCCCTACGAGCAGTACTTC.